A selection of T cell receptor beta chains follows, all from one sample in a study of vaccination effects on CD4 cells after COVID-19. No cognate antigen is known for these TCRs. Assay: immunoSEQ multiplex PCR; the TCRdb copy retains only in-frame clones and omits some. The profile shows some 29,000 clones, approximately 69% of them singletons. This material consisted of CD4+ T cells from PBMCs cultured with SARS-CoV-2 spike peptides, taken after COVID-19 vaccination. Source of these receptors: a human donor who received a COVID-19 vaccine. The CDR3 runs from the conserved cysteine through the conserved F or W. A D gene is named only where the DNA matches it firmly. Rows may omit the clone size; those that give it use once, few, many or a size class.

J	D	size	V	DNA	CDR3
TRBJ2-1	TRBD1	NA	TRBV6-4	TGTGCCAGCAGTAGGACAGGGGGTCGGCAGTTCTTC	CASSRTGGRQFF
TRBJ2-7	TRBD2	NA	TRBV6-5	TGTGCCAGCAGATCCAGGACTAGCGGTTACGAGCAGTACTTC	CASRSRTSGYEQYF
TRBJ2-5	TRBD2	NA	TRBV6-5	TGTGCCAGCAGAGCGGGAGGAGAGACCCAGTACTTC	CASRAGGETQYF
TRBJ2-7	NA	few	TRBV4-1	TGCGCCAGCAGCCACGTACAGGGAAGCGAGCAGTACTTC	CASSHVQGSEQYF
TRBJ2-7	TRBD2	few	TRBV2	TGTGCCAGTACCGGGACTAGCGACTACGAGCAGTACTTC	CASTGTSDYEQYF
TRBJ2-5	TRBD2	NA	TRBV3-1/TRBV3-2	TGTGCCAGCAGCCAAGCCCCGGGACTAGCGGGGGGCAGGGAGACCCAGTACTTC	CASSQAPGLAGGRETQYF
TRBJ1-4	NA	NA	TRBV21-1	TGTGCCAGCAGAGAGATTGAAAAACTGTTTTTT	CASREIEKLFF
TRBJ1-6	TRBD1	NA	TRBV25-1	TGTGCCAGCAGTGAATCGGGACAGGGGAATTCACCCCTCCACTTT	CASSESGQGNSPLHF
TRBJ1-5	NA	NA	TRBV25-1	TGTGCCAGCAGAGAGGGAAATCAGCCCCAGCATTTT	CASREGNQPQHF
TRBJ1-5	NA	NA	TRBV6-5	TGTGCCAGCAAGACACCAAGCAATCAGCCCCAGCATTTT	CASKTPSNQPQHF
TRBJ2-7	NA	few	TRBV6-1	TGTGCCAGCAGTGAAGCTCACATGTACGAGCAGTACTTC	CASSEAHMYEQYF
TRBJ1-1	TRBD1	NA	TRBV18	TGTGCCAGCTCACCCCAGGGGGTGAACACTGAAGCTTTCTTT	CASSPQGVNTEAFF
TRBJ1-1	NA	few	TRBV6-4	TGTGCCAGCAGTGACTCGAGCAAGTTTTCTGAAGCTTTCTTT	CASSDSSKFSEAFF
TRBJ1-2	NA	few	TRBV2	TGTGCCAGCAGCCGCAGGGGCACGGGTGGCTACACCTTC	CASSRRGTGGYTF
TRBJ1-2	NA	few	TRBV27	TGTGCCAGCAAACCAACAGGGAACTATGGCTACACCTTC	CASKPTGNYGYTF
TRBJ2-5	NA	NA	TRBV29-1	TGCAGCGCCAGCAAAGGACAGAGAGCGGGCGTACGGGAGACCCAGTACTTC	CSASKGQRAGVRETQYF
TRBJ2-1	NA	NA	TRBV7-9	TGTGCCAGCAGCCCCCTTGGGAGTGGGCCCCTTAATGGGCAGTTCTTC	CASSPLGSGPLNGQFF
TRBJ2-1	TRBD1	NA	TRBV11-2	TGTGCCAGCAGCTGGGGGACAGGGGGCTCCTACAATGAGCAGTTCTTC	CASSWGTGGSYNEQFF
TRBJ1-3	NA	NA	TRBV7-2	TGTGCCAGCAGCTTTATGGGCTCTGGAAACACCATATATTTT	CASSFMGSGNTIYF
TRBJ2-7	TRBD1	NA	TRBV6-5	TGTGCCAGCAGTTTCCTCCCGAGACAGGGGTCGTACGAGCAGTACTTC	CASSFLPRQGSYEQYF